This is a list of T cell receptor beta chains from one sample in a study of blood T cell repertoires in COVID-19. Produced via immunoSEQ multiplex PCR; TCRdb's table is partial and in-frame only. The sample consists of 70,000 to 75,000 clones, roughly four fifths of them appearing once. The sample consisted of peripheral blood. These receptors were obtained from a woman in her 70s with acute or convalescent COVID-19. The CDR3 runs from the conserved cysteine through the conserved F or W. D genes are given only for firm matches. The size entry is marked missing in some rows and otherwise reads once, few, many or a size class.

TRBJ2-1 | - | TRBV5-4 | TRBD2 | TGTGCCAGCAGCTTAAACCTACTAGCGGGCGGATTCCCTCTGCAGTTCTTC | CASSLNLLAGGFPLQFF
TRBJ2-2 | - | TRBV19 | - | TGTGCCAGTAGTATAAACGAGGCCGGGGAGCTGTTTTTT | CASSINEAGELFF
TRBJ1-1 | - | TRBV3-1/TRBV3-2 | - | TGTGCCAGCAGCCGGATCGGGGGCACTGAAGCTTTCTTT | CASSRIGGTEAFF
TRBJ1-2 | - | TRBV27 | TRBD1 | TGTGCCAGCAGATACAGGGGCCCAAACTATGGCTACACCTTC | CASRYRGPNYGYTF
TRBJ1-1 | - | TRBV7-9 | - | TGTGTCGCGTACCGGGACACCAAAAGGAGGAACACTGAAGCTTTCTTT | CVAYRDTKRRNTEAFF
TRBJ2-5 | few | TRBV4-2 | - | TGTGCCAGCAGCCAAGACGGACAACCTCAAGAGACCCAGTACTTC | CASSQDGQPQETQYF
TRBJ1-6 | - | TRBV5-1 | - | TGCGCCAGCGGTCGGGGTGAGAGGAATTCACCCCTCCACTTT | CASGRGERNSPLHF
TRBJ2-4 | - | TRBV5-8 | TRBD2 | TGTGCCAGCAGCGGTGGACTAGCGGGAGTCGGCCAGTACTTC | CASSGGLAGVGQYF
TRBJ1-2 | - | TRBV11-3 | - | TGTGCCAGCAGCTTGAGTGCCCAAGCCCAGAGGGGCTACACCTTC | CASSLSAQAQRGYTF
TRBJ2-4 | - | TRBV23-1 | TRBD1 | TGCGCCAGTTTGGTGGGTAGGGGACAGGTGAAACTTGAAAACATTCAGTACTTC | CASLVGRGQVKLENIQYF
TRBJ2-7 | - | TRBV4-1 | - | TGCGCCAGCAGCCAAGATCCAGCGCCATACCATGACTACGAGCAGTACTTC | CASSQDPAPYHDYEQYF
TRBJ1-2 | - | TRBV3-1/TRBV3-2 | - | TGTGCCAGCAGCCAAGAGGTTCTGCGAGGCTACACCTTC | CASSQEVLRGYTF
TRBJ1-6 | - | TRBV18 | - | TGTGCCAGCTCACCGGGGGACTCATGGGGCTCACCCCTCCACTTT | CASSPGDSWGSPLHF
TRBJ1-6 | - | TRBV2 | TRBD1 | TGTGCCAGCAGTAGGGACAGTAATTCACCCCTCCACTTT | CASSRDSNSPLHF
TRBJ2-7 | - | TRBV29-1 | TRBD2 | TGCAGCGTTCAGGGCACTAGCGGGATTGAGCAGTACTTC | CSVQGTSGIEQYF
TRBJ1-1 | - | TRBV7-9 | - | TGTGCCAGCAGCTTAGCGATGCCAAGCCGTGAAGCTTTCTTT | CASSLAMPSREAFF
TRBJ1-6 | few | TRBV5-5 | TRBD1 | TGTGCCAGCACCCATCCTGGGACAGGCAGTTCACCCCTCCACTTT | CASTHPGTGSSPLHF
TRBJ2-5 | - | TRBV15 | - | TGTGCCACCAGCAGAGGACTAGGGGGGGGCGAGGAGACCCAGTACTTC | CATSRGLGGGEETQYF
TRBJ2-1 | - | TRBV6-2/TRBV6-3 | TRBD2 | TGTGCCAGCAGTTCCCCGCGGGAGGGCCTCTACAATGAGCAGTTCTTC | CASSSPREGLYNEQFF
TRBJ2-7 | - | TRBV7-9 | - | TGTGCCAGCAGCTTATATATCTACGAGCAGTACTTC | CASSLYIYEQYF
TRBJ1-5 | - | TRBV11-2 | - | TGTGCCAGCAGCTTAGGTGGCTCGTATAGCAATCAGCCCCAGCATTTT | CASSLGGSYSNQPQHF
TRBJ2-7 | - | TRBV18 | - | TGTGCCAGCTCACCACCGACAACAACTGGGCAGTACTTC | CASSPPTTTGQYF
TRBJ2-1 | - | TRBV11-2 | - | TGTGCCAGCAGCTTTCTGGGGGGAATAGACAATGAGCAGTTCTTC | CASSFLGGIDNEQFF
TRBJ2-3 | once | TRBV19 | - | TGTGCCAGTCGCCCTGCGAGAGCTAGCACAGATACGCAGTATTTT | CASRPARASTDTQYF
TRBJ2-1 | - | TRBV11-2 | - | TGTGCCAGCAGCTTAGATCTGAGGTCTTACTACAATGAGCAGTTCTTC | CASSLDLRSYYNEQFF
TRBJ2-5 | - | TRBV14 | - | TGTGCCAGCAGCCAAGGTCCTAGAGAGACCCAGTACTTC | CASSQGPRETQYF
TRBJ2-5 | - | TRBV18 | TRBD1 | TGTGCCAGCTCACCCCCTGGACAGGAGGAGACCCAGTACTTC | CASSPPGQEETQYF
TRBJ1-5 | few | TRBV2 | - | TGTGCCAGCAGTGAAGGGACAGTCTCAAGCCAGCCCCAGCATTTT | CASSEGTVSSQPQHF
TRBJ1-5 | - | TRBV2 | - | TGTGCCAGCAGTAAACGGCAGGGGAATCAGCCCCAGCATTTT | CASSKRQGNQPQHF
TRBJ2-1 | - | TRBV7-9 | TRBD1 | TGTGCCAGCAGCTTAGCGGCCGGGACAGGCTCCTACAATGAGCAGTTCTTC | CASSLAAGTGSYNEQFF
TRBJ2-1 | - | TRBV5-1 | TRBD2 | TGCGCCAGCAGCTTCCCCGGTCTAGCGGTAATTAATGAGCAGTTCTTC | CASSFPGLAVINEQFF
TRBJ2-1 | - | TRBV7-9 | - | TGTGCCAGCAGCTTACCCTCTGGCCGCAATGAGCAGTTCTTC | CASSLPSGRNEQFF
TRBJ2-3 | once | TRBV10-3 | - | TGTGCCATCAGTGTACAGTCAGATACGCAGTATTTT | CAISVQSDTQYF
TRBJ2-1 | - | TRBV3-1/TRBV3-2 | TRBD1 | TGTGCCAGCAGGGGACAGGTTGGGGATGAGCAGTTCTTC | CASRGQVGDEQFF
TRBJ1-4 | - | TRBV5-1 | - | TGCGCCAGCAGCCCGGGGGGCAGGGCAGAAAATGAAAAACTGTTTTTT | CASSPGGRAENEKLFF
TRBJ2-5 | - | TRBV24-1 | TRBD1 | TGTGCCACCAGTGCCGGGACAGGAATCCAAGAGACCCAGTACTTC | CATSAGTGIQETQYF
TRBJ1-5 | - | TRBV15 | - | TGTGCCACCAGCAGAGGTGGAGGGGGCAATCAGCCCCAGCATTTT | CATSRGGGGNQPQHF
TRBJ2-7 | - | TRBV5-1 | - | TGCGCCAGCAGCTTGGGGCAGTACGAGCAGTACTTC | CASSLGQYEQYF
TRBJ2-2 | - | TRBV7-8 | - | TGTGCCAGCAGCTTAGAACTAGGTTCCAGGGAGCTGTTTTTT | CASSLELGSRELFF
TRBJ1-1 | - | TRBV2 | TRBD1 | TGTGCCAGCACCGCCTTGGGACAGGCGCTCACTGAAGCTTTCTTT | CASTALGQALTEAFF
TRBJ2-3 | once | TRBV5-4 | - | TGTGCCAGCAGCTCAGACACCTTAAGCACAGATACGCAGTATTTT | CASSSDTLSTDTQYF
TRBJ2-5 | - | TRBV6-1 | - | TGTGCCAGCAGTGAGGCCCCACAGGGAGAGACCCAGTACTTC | CASSEAPQGETQYF
TRBJ1-6 | once | TRBV9 | TRBD1 | TGTGCCAGCAGCGCACCCGGGACAGTCAATAATTCACCCCTCCACTTT | CASSAPGTVNNSPLHF
TRBJ1-2 | - | TRBV28 | TRBD1 | TGTGCCAGCAGTTTACGAGGGACAGCAGATGGCTACACCTTC | CASSLRGTADGYTF
TRBJ1-2 | - | TRBV25-1 | TRBD1 | TGTGCCAGCAGCCGGGACAGGAGGCCCTATGGCTACACCTTC | CASSRDRRPYGYTF
TRBJ1-6 | - | TRBV7-9 | - | TGTGCCAGCAGCCCGGACAGCTTTAATTCACCCCTCCACTTT | CASSPDSFNSPLHF